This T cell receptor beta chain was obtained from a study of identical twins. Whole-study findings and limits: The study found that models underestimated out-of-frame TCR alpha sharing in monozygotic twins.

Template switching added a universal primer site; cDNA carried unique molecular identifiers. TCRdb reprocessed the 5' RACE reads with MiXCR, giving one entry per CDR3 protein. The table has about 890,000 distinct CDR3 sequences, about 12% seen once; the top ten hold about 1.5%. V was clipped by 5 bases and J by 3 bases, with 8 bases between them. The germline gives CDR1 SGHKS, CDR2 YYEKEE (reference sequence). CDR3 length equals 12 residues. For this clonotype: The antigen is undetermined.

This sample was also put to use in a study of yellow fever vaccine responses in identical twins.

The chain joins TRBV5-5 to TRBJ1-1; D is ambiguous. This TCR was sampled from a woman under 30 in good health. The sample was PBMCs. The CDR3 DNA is TGTGCCAGCAGGGAGCGTTACACTGAAGCTTTCTTT. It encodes CASRERYTEAFF.